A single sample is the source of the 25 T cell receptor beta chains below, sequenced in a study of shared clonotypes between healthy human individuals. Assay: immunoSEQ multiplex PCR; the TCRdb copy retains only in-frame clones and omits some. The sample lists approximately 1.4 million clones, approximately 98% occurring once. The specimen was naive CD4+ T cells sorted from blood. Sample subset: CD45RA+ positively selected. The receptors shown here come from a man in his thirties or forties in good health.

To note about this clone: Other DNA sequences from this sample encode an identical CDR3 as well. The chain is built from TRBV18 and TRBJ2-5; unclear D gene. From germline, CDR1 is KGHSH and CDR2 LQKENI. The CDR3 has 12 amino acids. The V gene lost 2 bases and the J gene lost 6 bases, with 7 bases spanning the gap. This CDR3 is CASSPRGKTQYF. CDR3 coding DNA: TGTGCCAGCTCACCAAGAGGAAAGACCCAGTACTTC.

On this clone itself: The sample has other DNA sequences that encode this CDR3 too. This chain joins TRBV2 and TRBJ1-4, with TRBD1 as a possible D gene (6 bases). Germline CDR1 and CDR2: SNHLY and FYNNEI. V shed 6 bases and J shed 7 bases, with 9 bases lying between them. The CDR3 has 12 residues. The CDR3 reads CASRQGSEKLFF. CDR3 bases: TGTGCCAGCAGACAGGGTAGTGAAAAACTGTTTTTT.

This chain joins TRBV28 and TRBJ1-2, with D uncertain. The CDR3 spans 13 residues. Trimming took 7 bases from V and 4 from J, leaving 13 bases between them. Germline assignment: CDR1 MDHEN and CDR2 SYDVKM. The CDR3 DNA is TGTGCCAGCAAAGAGGCAGGACGCTATGGCTACACCTTC. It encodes CASKEAGRYGYTF.

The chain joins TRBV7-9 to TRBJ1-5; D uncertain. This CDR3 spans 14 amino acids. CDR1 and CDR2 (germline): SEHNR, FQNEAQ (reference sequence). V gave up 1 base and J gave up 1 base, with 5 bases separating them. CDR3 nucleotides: TGTGCCAGCAGCTTAGGGGTCAGCAATCAGCCCCAGCATTTT. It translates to CASSLGVSNQPQHF.

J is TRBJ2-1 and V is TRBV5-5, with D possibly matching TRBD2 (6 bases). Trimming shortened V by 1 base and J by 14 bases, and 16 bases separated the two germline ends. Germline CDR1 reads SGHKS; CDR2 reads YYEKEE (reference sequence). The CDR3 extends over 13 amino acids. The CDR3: CASSLRPSAVEFF. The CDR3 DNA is TGTGCCAGCAGCTTGCGGCCTAGCGCTGTCGAGTTCTTC.

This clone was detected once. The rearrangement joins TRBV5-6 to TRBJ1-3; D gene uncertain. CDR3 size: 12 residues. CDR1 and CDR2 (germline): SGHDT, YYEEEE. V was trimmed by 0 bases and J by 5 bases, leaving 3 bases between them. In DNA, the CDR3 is TGTGCCAGCAGCTTGGAGCGAAACACCATATATTTT. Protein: CASSLERNTIYF.

In DNA form, the CDR3 reads TGCGCCAGCAGCCAAGATCCCCTAGCGGTGAACACCGGGGAGCTGTTTTTT. Amino acid sequence: CASSQDPLAVNTGELFF. The V call is TRBV4-1, the J call TRBJ2-2; TRBD2 aligns across 7 bases. CDR1 MGHRA and CDR2 YSYEKL come from the germline V gene. V trimming: 0 bases; J trimming: 1 base; junction bases outside the gene matches: 5. This CDR3 spans 17 amino acids.

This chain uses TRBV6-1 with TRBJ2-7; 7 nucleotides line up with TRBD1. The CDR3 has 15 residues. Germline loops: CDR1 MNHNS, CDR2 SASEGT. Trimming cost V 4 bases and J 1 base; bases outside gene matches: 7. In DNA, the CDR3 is TGTGCCAGCAGTGTCGGGGACAGTCGATCCTACGAGCAGTACTTC. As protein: CASSVGDSRSYEQYF.

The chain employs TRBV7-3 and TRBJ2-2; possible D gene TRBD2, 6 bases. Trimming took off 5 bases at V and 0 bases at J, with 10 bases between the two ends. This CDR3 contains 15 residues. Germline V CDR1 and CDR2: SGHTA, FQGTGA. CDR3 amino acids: CASSQGLTNTGELFF. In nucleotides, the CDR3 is TGTGCCAGCAGCCAGGGACTCACGAACACCGGGGAGCTGTTTTTT.

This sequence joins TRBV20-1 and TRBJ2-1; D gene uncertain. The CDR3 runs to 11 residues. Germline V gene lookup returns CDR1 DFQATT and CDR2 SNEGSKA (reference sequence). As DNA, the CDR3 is TGCAGCTCGGTCTCCTACAATGAGCAGTTCTTC. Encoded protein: CSSVSYNEQFF.

CDR3 nucleotide sequence: TGTGCCAGTATAGACAGAGCGAACACTGAAGCTTTCTTT. Its protein product is CASIDRANTEAFF. The chain joins TRBV19 to TRBJ1-1, with D perhaps TRBD1 (5 bases). Germline CDR1 LNHDA, CDR2 SQIVND (reference sequence). This CDR3 comprises 13 residues. V was shortened by 7 bases and J by 1 base, with 10 bases between the two germline ends.

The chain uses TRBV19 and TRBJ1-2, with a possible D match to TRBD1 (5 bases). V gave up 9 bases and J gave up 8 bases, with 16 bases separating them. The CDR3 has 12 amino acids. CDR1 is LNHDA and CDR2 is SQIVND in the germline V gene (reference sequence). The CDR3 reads CASSQGHRGYTF. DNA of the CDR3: TGTGCCAGCTCGCAAGGACACCGGGGCTACACCTTC.

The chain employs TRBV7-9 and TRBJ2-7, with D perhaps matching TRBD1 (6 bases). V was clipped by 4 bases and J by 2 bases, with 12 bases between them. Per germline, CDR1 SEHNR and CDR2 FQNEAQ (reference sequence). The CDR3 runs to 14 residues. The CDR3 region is CASSSDSRPYEQYF. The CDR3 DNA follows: TGTGCCAGCAGCTCGGACAGCAGACCCTACGAGCAGTACTTC.

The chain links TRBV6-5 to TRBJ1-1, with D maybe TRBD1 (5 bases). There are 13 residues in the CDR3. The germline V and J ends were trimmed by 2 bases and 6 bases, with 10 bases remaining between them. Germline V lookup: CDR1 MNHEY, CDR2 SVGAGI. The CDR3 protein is CASSYRQGAEAFF. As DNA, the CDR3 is TGTGCCAGCAGTTACAGGCAGGGCGCTGAAGCTTTCTTT.

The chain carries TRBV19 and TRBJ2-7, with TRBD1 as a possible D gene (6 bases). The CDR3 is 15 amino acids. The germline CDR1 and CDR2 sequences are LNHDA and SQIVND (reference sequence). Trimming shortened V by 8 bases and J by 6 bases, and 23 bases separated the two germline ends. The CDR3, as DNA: TGTGCCAGTGGGACCCCGGGACACGGGCGCTCCGAGCAGTACTTC. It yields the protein CASGTPGHGRSEQYF.

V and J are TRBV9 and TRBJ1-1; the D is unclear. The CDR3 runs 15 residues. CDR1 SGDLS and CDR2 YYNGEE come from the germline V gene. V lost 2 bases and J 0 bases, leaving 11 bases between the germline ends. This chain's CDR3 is CASSVGLELNTEAFF. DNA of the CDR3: TGTGCCAGCAGCGTCGGTCTAGAATTGAACACTGAAGCTTTCTTT.

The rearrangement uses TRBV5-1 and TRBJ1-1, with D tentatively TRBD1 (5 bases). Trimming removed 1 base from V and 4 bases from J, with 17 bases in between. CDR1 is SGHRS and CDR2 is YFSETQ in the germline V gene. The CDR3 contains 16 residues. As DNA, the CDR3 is TGCGCCAGCAGCTTGAGTAGACTCCCAAGGGGCACTGAAGCTTTCTTT. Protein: CASSLSRLPRGTEAFF.

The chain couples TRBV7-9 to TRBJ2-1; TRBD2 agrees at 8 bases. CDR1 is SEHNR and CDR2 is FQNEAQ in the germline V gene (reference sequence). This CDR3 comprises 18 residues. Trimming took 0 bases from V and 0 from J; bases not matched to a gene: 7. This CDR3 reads CASSLAGSGGPSYNEQFF. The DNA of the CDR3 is TGTGCCAGCAGCTTAGCTGGGTCGGGAGGGCCCTCCTACAATGAGCAGTTCTTC.

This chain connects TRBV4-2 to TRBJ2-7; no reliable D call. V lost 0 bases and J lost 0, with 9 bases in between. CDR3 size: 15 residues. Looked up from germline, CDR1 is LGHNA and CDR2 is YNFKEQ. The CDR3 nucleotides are TGTGCCAGCAGCCAAGATGGCGGTTACTCCTACGAGCAGTACTTC. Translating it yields CASSQDGGYSYEQYF.

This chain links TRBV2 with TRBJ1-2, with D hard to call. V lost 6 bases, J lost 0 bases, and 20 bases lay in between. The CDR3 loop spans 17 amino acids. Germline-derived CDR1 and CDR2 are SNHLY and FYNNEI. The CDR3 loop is CASRDRVTIPPNYGYTF. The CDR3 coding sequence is TGTGCCAGCAGGGACCGGGTGACGATTCCTCCTAACTATGGCTACACCTTC.

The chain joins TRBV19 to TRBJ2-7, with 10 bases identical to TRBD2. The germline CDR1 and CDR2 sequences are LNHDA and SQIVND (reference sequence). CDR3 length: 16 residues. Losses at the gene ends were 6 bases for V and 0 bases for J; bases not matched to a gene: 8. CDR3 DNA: TGTGCCAGTAGCCTTCGGGCTAGCGGGAGCTCCTACGAGCAGTACTTC. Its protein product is CASSLRASGSSYEQYF.

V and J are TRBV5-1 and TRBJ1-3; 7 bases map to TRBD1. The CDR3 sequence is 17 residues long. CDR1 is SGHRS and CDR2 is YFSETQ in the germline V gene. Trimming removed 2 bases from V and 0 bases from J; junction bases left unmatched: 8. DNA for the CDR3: TGCGCCAGCAGCTTTTCCCCGACAGGGAACTCTGGAAACACCATATATTTT. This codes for CASSFSPTGNSGNTIYF.

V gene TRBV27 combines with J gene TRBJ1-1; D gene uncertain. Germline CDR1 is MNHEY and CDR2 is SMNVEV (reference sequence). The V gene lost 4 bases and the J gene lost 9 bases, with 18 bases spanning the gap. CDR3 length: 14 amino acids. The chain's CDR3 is CASSSRAITGQAFF. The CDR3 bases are TGTGCCAGCAGTTCTCGTGCTATTACCGGGCAAGCTTTCTTT.

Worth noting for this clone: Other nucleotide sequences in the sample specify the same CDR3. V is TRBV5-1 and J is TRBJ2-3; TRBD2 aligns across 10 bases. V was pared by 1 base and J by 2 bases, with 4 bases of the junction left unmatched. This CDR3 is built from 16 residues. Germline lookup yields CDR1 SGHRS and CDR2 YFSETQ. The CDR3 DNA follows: TGCGCCAGCAGCTTGTCCCTAGCGGGAGTCACAGATACGCAGTATTTT. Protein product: CASSLSLAGVTDTQYF.

The CDR3 bases are TGTGCCAGCAGTGACACCCCGGGAACTAATGAAAAACTGTTTTTT. Residues: CASSDTPGTNEKLFF. The chain links TRBV6-4 to TRBJ1-4; no reliable D call. V shed 2 bases and J shed 1 base, with 8 bases lying between them. This CDR3 has 15 residues. Germline CDR1 MRHNA, CDR2 SNTAGT.